Sequencing of this T cell receptor (beta chain) was carried out in a study of blood T cell repertoires in COVID-19. Background on the study: Specimens from acute and convalescent COVID-19 originated in the United States, Italy and Spain. From T cells, B-cell-depleted T cells, or PBMCs came the material, which was cDNA or gDNA.

The CDR3 extends over 14 amino acids. The trim removed 6 bases at V and 2 bases at J, leaving 6 bases unmatched. Germline V gene data show CDR1 as MNHEY and CDR2 as SVGAGI. In the original workflow: Amplification with reference gene primers provided the estimates of nucleated cell counts. The assay was immunoSEQ multiplex PCR, and TCRdb's table has in-frame clones only and misses some. Clonal size and the V and J genes are those of that table, whereas D and trimming came from the DNA. The sample consists of approximately 150,000 clones, about nine tenths of them appearing once. The V gene is TRBV6-5, the J gene TRBJ1-2; TRBD1 agrees at 7 bases. The sample taken for sequencing was peripheral blood. This TCR came from an older woman with active or convalescent COVID-19. The CDR3 region has the DNA TGTGCCAGCAGGTTAGGACAGGCCAACTATGGCTACACCTTC. This sequence encodes CASRLGQANYGYTF.